This T cell receptor beta chain was identified in a study of Ad26.COV2.S vaccination and SARS-CoV-2 variants. Across the whole study: Intramuscular Ad26.COV2.S doses were given once or twice, 56 days apart.

Treatment reported: roughly 19 received Ad26.COV2.S at low or high dose, single or two shots; 5 received placebo; per-sample allocation not given. The investigators took samples on day 63 after the first vaccine or placebo injection. The study, taken as a whole, reports: There was reportedly substantial breadth in spike-specific CD8+ and CD4+ T cell responses after vaccination. Comparability of non-spike TCR breadth was observed across vaccine and placebo recipients. Breadth and depth estimates from TCRs may understate total T cell responses.

Of note for this clone: Its antigen is not identified.

Using immunoSEQ multiplex PCR, the repertoire was profiled, and TCRdb retains in-frame clones only, with some absent. The sample lists around 400,000 clones, 90% occurring once. The clonotype originates from a person aged 18-60 years who received the Ad26.COV2.S COVID-19 vaccine or a placebo. Source: peripheral blood, taken in a trial of Ad26.COV2.S vaccine versus placebo.

In DNA form, the CDR3 reads TGTGCCAGCTCACCCGACGGAGATACGCAGTATTTT. Protein product: CASSPDGDTQYF. The genes are TRBV18 and TRBJ2-3; no clear D gene. Germline CDR1 and CDR2: KGHSH and LQKENI. Deletions cut 3 bases from V and 5 bases from J, with 6 bases between. This CDR3 has 12 amino acids.